The rows below give T cell receptor beta chains drawn from one sample of a study of CD8 T cells in Susac syndrome. Each CDR3 protein is one row after TCRdb ran MiXCR on the immunoSEQ multiplex PCR reads. The data contain about 250,000 distinct CDR3 sequences, 93% of them singletons. The sample comprised CD4+ T cells from PBMCs. These TCRs come from a human donor with multiple sclerosis. CDR3s include the opening cysteine and the closing phenylalanine or tryptophan. D genes are given only for firm matches. Clone size is shown for a subset of rows, as once, few, many or a class of expanded clone.

d_call j_call cdr3_length v_call clone_size cdr3_nt cdr3_aa
NA TRBJ1-3 15 TRBV5-1 NA TGCGCCAGCAGCTTGGCCTCAGGGTCTGGAAACACCATATATTTT CASSLASGSGNTIYF
NA TRBJ1-1 13 TRBV6-6 NA TGTGCCAGCATCTCCTCAGGGACGGCTGAAGCTTTCTTT CASISSGTAEAFF
NA TRBJ2-7 11 TRBV5-1 NA TGCGCCAGCAGCTTGGGGACCGAGCAGTACTTC CASSLGTEQYF
TRBD2 TRBJ2-5 14 TRBV20-1 NA TGCAGTGCCATTAGCGGGGGGATACAAGAGACCCAGTACTTC CSAISGGIQETQYF
TRBD1 TRBJ1-4 15 TRBV5-1 NA TGCGCCAGCAGCTTGTGGGGACAGACTAATGAAAAACTGTTTTTT CASSLWGQTNEKLFF
TRBD1 TRBJ1-2 14 TRBV3-1 NA TGTGCCAGCAGCCAATACGCACAGGGGGATGGCTACACCTTC CASSQYAQGDGYTF
TRBD1 TRBJ2-1 16 TRBV9 NA TGTGCCAGCAGCGTAGCTACGGGGACAGGTGTCAATGAGCAGTTCTTC CASSVATGTGVNEQFF
NA TRBJ1-1 16 TRBV20-1 NA TGCAGTGCTAGAGATCCTAGACCATCGTACAACACTGAAGCTTTCTTT CSARDPRPSYNTEAFF
NA TRBJ1-6 13 TRBV5-4 NA TGTGCCAGCACCCGGGAGGTGGATTCACCCCTCCACTTT CASTREVDSPLHF
TRBD1 TRBJ1-2 15 TRBV5-1 NA TGCGCCAGCAGCCTGGGATACAGGGGGATGGATGGCTACACCTTC CASSLGYRGMDGYTF
TRBD2 TRBJ2-1 13 TRBV29-1 NA TGCAGCGTTGACTCGCTAGCGGGAGGTACGCAGTTCTTC CSVDSLAGGTQFF
NA TRBJ2-5 13 TRBV30 NA TGTGCCTGGAGTTGGGCCATACAAGAGACCCAGTACTTC CAWSWAIQETQYF
NA TRBJ2-3 13 TRBV10-3 NA TGTGCCATCAGGGGGGACTTCACAGATACGCAGTATTTT CAIRGDFTDTQYF
NA TRBJ1-2 14 TRBV15 once TGTGCCACCAGCAGGGGACCTACTCGGGGGGGCTACACCTTC CATSRGPTRGGYTF
NA TRBJ1-2 14 TRBV30 NA TGTGCCCTTACCGGGACGCTGATTTCCTATGGCTACACCTTC CALTGTLISYGYTF
TRBD2 TRBJ2-7 15 TRBV7-2 few TGTGCCAGCAGCTTAGGGGGACTAGTGTTCTACGAGCAGTACTTC CASSLGGLVFYEQYF
TRBD1 TRBJ2-7 14 TRBV9 NA TGTGCCAGCAGCGCCCCGGGACAGACGGACGAGCAGTACTTC CASSAPGQTDEQYF
TRBD2 TRBJ2-1 13 TRBV3-1 NA TGTGCCAGCAGAAAGAGACTAGCGGGAGAGCAGTTCTTC CASRKRLAGEQFF
TRBD2 TRBJ2-2 15 TRBV9 NA TGTGCCAGCAGCCTCAGGACTAGCGGGGCCGGGGAGCTGTTTTTT CASSLRTSGAGELFF
NA TRBJ2-6 15 TRBV7-3 NA TGTGCCAGCAGCTATAGCCACTCTGGGGCCAACGTCCTGACTTTC CASSYSHSGANVLTF
NA TRBJ2-7 14 TRBV28 NA TGTGCCACCAATGGAGGGGGCGCCCCCTACGAGCAGTACTTC CATNGGGAPYEQYF
NA TRBJ1-4 15 TRBV4-1 NA TGCGCCAGCAGCCAAGATGGGGGTGGCCGTGAAAAACTGTTTTTT CASSQDGGGREKLFF
NA TRBJ2-1 12 TRBV29-1 NA TGCAGCGTTGTCAGGATATACAATGAGCAGTTCTTC CSVVRIYNEQFF
NA TRBJ2-1 16 TRBV5-1 NA TGCGCCAGCAGCTTGGAGGTGGGAGAGAAGTACAATGAGCAGTTCTTC CASSLEVGEKYNEQFF
NA TRBJ1-2 13 TRBV18 NA TGTGCCAGCCTCGCCTCCAGTGTGGGTGGCTACACCTTC CASLASSVGGYTF
TRBD1 TRBJ2-2 16 TRBV7-7 NA TGTGCCAGCAGCCTCTCCGTGGGGACAGACACCGGGGAGCTGTTTTTT CASSLSVGTDTGELFF
NA TRBJ2-4 15 TRBV4-2 few TGTGCCAGCAGCCTTTCGACTGGGCAAGAAAACATTCAGTACTTC CASSLSTGQENIQYF
NA TRBJ2-5 16 TRBV30 NA TGTGCCTGGAGTGCTGGGGGGAGTCCAGGCCAAGAGACCCAGTACTTC CAWSAGGSPGQETQYF
NA TRBJ1-5 15 TRBV20-1 NA TGCAGTGCCATACGGTCGGGCCGTGGCAATCAGCCCCAGCATTTT CSAIRSGRGNQPQHF
NA TRBJ1-1 13 TRBV20-1 NA TGCAGTGCTAACCCCGACAGGAACACTGAAGCTTTCTTT CSANPDRNTEAFF
TRBD2 TRBJ2-3 14 TRBV7-8 once TGTGCCAGCAGCGTTAGCGGGGGCACAGATACGCAGTATTTT CASSVSGGTDTQYF
NA TRBJ2-7 13 TRBV5-4 once TGTGCCAGCAACTTTGTAGGGGGGGACGAGCAGTACTTC CASNFVGGDEQYF
NA TRBJ2-7 14 TRBV3-1 NA TGTGCCAGCAGCCAAGATGGGACCACCTACGAGCAGTACTTC CASSQDGTTYEQYF
NA TRBJ2-1 14 TRBV27 NA TGTGCCAGCAGTTCCAAACCCCCCTACAATGAGCAGTTCTTC CASSSKPPYNEQFF
NA TRBJ2-5 16 TRBV5-8 NA TGTGCCAGCAGCTTTGTCTCCAGGAGGAGAAAAGAGACCCAGTACTTC CASSFVSRRRKETQYF
NA TRBJ1-5 16 TRBV5-6 NA TGTGCCAGCAGCTTTCGACCCGGACAGCAAACCCAGCCCCAGCATTTT CASSFRPGQQTQPQHF
TRBD1 TRBJ2-2 17 TRBV9 NA TGTGCCAGCAGCGCATCAGGGACAGGGGGCTTCACCGGGGAGCTGTTTTTT CASSASGTGGFTGELFF
TRBD1 TRBJ2-5 14 TRBV19 NA TGTGCCAGTCAGGTGGCAGGGGGTGAAGAGACCCAGTACTTC CASQVAGGEETQYF
TRBD1 TRBJ1-5 14 TRBV20-1 NA TGCAGTGCCGGGACAGGGTGGGGCAATCAGCCCCAGCATTTT CSAGTGWGNQPQHF
NA TRBJ2-5 11 TRBV29-1 NA TGCAGCGCCCGCACCATGGAGACCCAGTACTTC CSARTMETQYF
NA TRBJ1-6 14 TRBV3-1 NA TGTGCCAGCAGCCAAGAAGGTGCGCGGGTCACCCTCCACTTT CASSQEGARVTLHF
NA TRBJ1-1 15 TRBV5-1 NA TGCGCCAGCAGCGAAATATCCGGGACCCAGATTGAAGCTTTCTTT CASSEISGTQIEAFF
NA TRBJ1-3 16 TRBV18 NA TGTGCCAGCTCTTCATTACCCAGAAGCTCTGGAAACACCATATATTTT CASSSLPRSSGNTIYF